This T cell receptor (beta chain) was sequenced in a study of vaccination and CD4 T cells after COVID-19. CDR3 length equals 15 residues. Trimming removed 0 bases from V and 1 base from J, with 12 bases in between. Germline CDR1 and CDR2: DFQATT and SNEGSKA (reference sequence). Sequencing of DNA taken from cultured CD4+ T cells relied on the Oncomine TCR Beta short-read assay. One entry per CDR3 protein results from TCRdb running MiXCR on the PCR reads. Of some 13,000 distinct CDR3 sequences listed, around two fifths are singletons. The study's findings and limits: Early post-infection timepoints were not included, and relatively few convalescent patients were studied.

On this clonotype: The target antigen is unknown.

This sample's treatment: roughly ten-day PBMC culture with coronavirus spike peptide pools or control peptides (ViraFEST assay). The gene calls are TRBV20-1 and TRBJ2-5; the D gene is possibly TRBD1 (5 bases). This sequence was found in a human donor who had recovered from COVID-19. Specimen: CD4+ T cells from blood, cultured in vitro. The CDR3 loop is CSARDPGSIQETQYF. The CDR3 DNA sequence: TGCAGTGCTAGAGACCCAGGGTCCATCCAAGAGACCCAGTACTTC.